The 20 T cell receptor beta chains presented below share a single source sample, sequenced in a study of blood T cell repertoires in COVID-19. Sequenced by immunoSEQ multiplex PCR; TCRdb stores in-frame clones only, minus some. The repertoire holds about 290,000 clones, with roughly 91% as singletons. Sample: peripheral blood. These receptors originate from a man aged 35 to 55 with acute or convalescent COVID-19.

The chain employs TRBV10-1 and TRBJ2-2, with unresolved D. Germline V gives CDR1 WNHNN, CDR2 SYGVQD (reference sequence). V was pared by 3 bases and J by 6 bases, with 8 bases between. The CDR3 is made up of 13 amino acids. The CDR3 bases are TGCGCCAGCAGTGAATTCGGTGCCGGGGAGCTGTTTTTT. As protein: CASSEFGAGELFF.

The rearrangement links TRBV7-2 to TRBJ2-4, with D tentatively TRBD1 (7 bases). Germline-derived CDR1 and CDR2 are SGHTA and FQGNSA. The CDR3 has 13 residues. The ends were cut back, 3 bases at V and 9 bases at J, with 12 bases in the middle. The CDR3 coding sequence is TGTGCCAGCAGCTTGAGGGGGCGGGGCATTCAGTACTTC. Encoded protein: CASSLRGRGIQYF.

The V call is TRBV27, the J call TRBJ2-7; 12 nucleotides match TRBD1. The V and J ends lost 4 bases and 4 bases, in that order; junction bases with no gene match: 5. This CDR3 spans 15 amino acids. CDR1 is MNHEY and CDR2 is SMNVEV in the germline V gene (reference sequence). CDR3 sequence reads: CASSYGTGGGYEQYF. The CDR3 DNA reads as TGTGCCAGCAGTTATGGGACAGGGGGCGGTTACGAGCAGTACTTC.

J is TRBJ1-3 and V is TRBV18; the D is unclear. Germline CDR1 is KGHSH and CDR2 is LQKENI. The CDR3 is made up of 13 amino acids. V was trimmed by 6 bases and J by 7 bases, leaving 13 bases between them. The CDR3 DNA reads as TGTGCCAGCTCCGAGATGGTGCCCAACACCATATATTTT. It is translated as CASSEMVPNTIYF.

CDR3 loop: CASSYSRQGSYEQYF. The CDR3 DNA follows: TGTGCCAGCAGTTACTCTAGACAGGGCTCCTACGAGCAGTACTTC. This rearrangement joins TRBV6-5 to TRBJ2-7, with 7 nucleotides matching TRBD1. After removal of 0 bases from V and 0 bases from J, the junction contained 2 bases not matched to a gene. The CDR3 loop spans 15 amino acids. In germline, CDR1 is MNHEY, CDR2 SVGAGI.

V and J are TRBV7-2 and TRBJ2-2; D is perhaps TRBD2 (6 bases). Trimming removed 1 base from V and 5 bases from J, with 8 bases in between. Germline values: CDR1 SGHTA, CDR2 FQGNSA. The CDR3 is 14 residues long. The CDR3 sequence is CASSLGRGTGELFF. The CDR3 region has the DNA TGTGCCAGCAGCTTAGGGCGGGGTACCGGGGAGCTGTTTTTT.

V usage is TRBV4-2 and J usage is TRBJ1-2; weak D call: TRBD1 (6 bases). Germline-derived CDR1 and CDR2 are LGHNA and YNFKEQ. V lost 0 bases to trimming and J lost 0 bases, with 14 bases between them. This CDR3 has 17 residues. The CDR3 coding sequence is TGTGCCAGCAGCCAAGAGTTGACAGGACCAACTAACTATGGCTACACCTTC. Its protein is CASSQELTGPTNYGYTF.

This clone was found a few times. The chain is built from TRBV6-6 and TRBJ1-2; D gene uncertain. V dropped 2 bases and J dropped 5 bases, with 9 bases sitting between them. Per germline, CDR1 MNHNY and CDR2 SVGAGI (reference sequence). The CDR3 length is 13 residues. CDR3 loop: CASSYPSGYGYTF. CDR3 DNA: TGTGCCAGCAGTTACCCATCAGGATATGGCTACACCTTC.

The chain recombines TRBV7-6 with TRBJ1-3; no reliable D call. Trimming left V 5 bases short and J 0 bases short, with 14 bases between. The CDR3 covers 16 residues. CDR1 is SGHVS and CDR2 is FNYEAQ in the germline V gene. CDR3 bases: TGTGCCAGCAGCGCCCAAGCTCCGGGCTCTGGAAACACCATATATTTT. It is translated as CASSAQAPGSGNTIYF.

V is TRBV2 and J is TRBJ1-1; D is uncertain. CDR3 size: 10 residues. From germline, CDR1 is SNHLY and CDR2 FYNNEI. The V and J ends lost 8 bases and 11 bases respectively, with 12 bases between them. CDR3 amino acids: CASSEDRAFF. The CDR3 DNA follows: TGTGCCAGCTCAGAGGATCGGGCTTTCTTT. The full variable domain, with the rest looked up from reference TRBV2 and TRBJ1-1, is EPEVTQTPSHQVTQMGQEVILRCVPISNHLYFYWYRQILGQKVEFLVSFYNNEISEKSEIFDDQFSVERPDGSNFTLKIRSTKLEDSAMYFCASSEDRAFFGQGTRLTVV.

This clone was seen a single time. The chain is built from TRBV18 and TRBJ2-7; TRBD1 is a possible D gene (6 bases). The CDR3 loop spans 15 amino acids. CDR1 is KGHSH and CDR2 is LQKENI in the germline V gene. The V gene lost 6 bases and the J gene lost 0 bases, with 15 bases spanning the gap. CDR3: CASSSLKDSSYEQYF. The CDR3 DNA reads TGTGCCAGCTCTAGTCTTAAGGACAGCTCCTACGAGCAGTACTTC.

The V call is TRBV7-8, the J call TRBJ1-5; TRBD1 agrees at 7 bases. The germline V gene encodes CDR1 SGHVS and CDR2 FQNEAQ. V lost 5 bases to trimming and J lost 6 bases; unmatched junction nucleotides: 10. CDR3 length: 15 amino acids. CDR3 coding DNA: TGTGCCAGCAGCACCACCTACAGGGGAGGTCAGCCCCAGCATTTT. Protein product: CASSTTYRGGQPQHF.

This rearrangement joins TRBV6-1 to TRBJ2-7, with D tentatively TRBD1 (5 bases). In germline, CDR1 is MNHNS, CDR2 SASEGT. The V and J ends lost 1 base and 2 bases respectively, with 9 bases between them. This CDR3 region has 14 residues. CDR3 region: CASSEGPGPYEQYF. DNA of the CDR3: TGTGCCAGCAGTGAAGGACCAGGGCCCTACGAGCAGTACTTC.

This chain joins TRBV4-1 and TRBJ1-2, with TRBD1 identical over 9 bases. Germline V gene sequence: CDR1 MGHRA, CDR2 YSYEKL. This CDR3 has 16 residues. J gave up 12 bases and V 0 bases, and 14 bases lay outside the gene matches. The CDR3 reads CASSQDQGTGRIFDTF. The CDR3 nucleotides read TGCGCCAGCAGCCAAGATCAGGGGACAGGGAGAATTTTCGACACCTTC.

The rearrangement links TRBV3-1 (or the pseudogene TRBV3-2) to TRBJ2-2; no definite D call. V lost 3 bases and J lost 7, with 6 bases in between. Germline V CDR1 and CDR2: LGHDT, YNNKEL (reference sequence). The CDR3 spans 12 residues. The CDR3 DNA sequence: TGTGCCAGCAGCCAGCAGAACGGGGAGCTGTTTTTT. Residues: CASSQQNGELFF.

This chain joins TRBV7-9 and TRBJ2-7; D is perhaps TRBD2 (6 bases). V dropped 5 bases and J dropped 7 bases, with 21 bases sitting between them. Germline V gene sequence: CDR1 SEHNR, CDR2 FQNEAQ (reference sequence). The CDR3 is 15 amino acids. This CDR3 reads CASSPQGLTTGEQYF. The CDR3 DNA is TGTGCCAGCAGCCCCCAGGGACTGACTACGGGGGAGCAGTACTTC.

This rearrangement joins TRBV3-1 (or the pseudogene TRBV3-2) to TRBJ1-5; TRBD1 is a possible D gene (5 bases). Trimming cost V 5 bases and J 7 bases, with 12 bases left between them. Germline assignment: CDR1 LGHDT and CDR2 YNNKEL (reference sequence). The CDR3 contains 13 residues. CDR3: CASSGPGGQPQHF. CDR3 coding DNA: TGTGCCAGCAGCGGACCCGGGGGACAGCCCCAGCATTTT.

The sample holds one count of this clone. The rearrangement uses TRBV6-1 and TRBJ2-7, with D possibly TRBD2 on 6 matching bases. Trimming pared 1 base from V and 3 bases from J, leaving 10 bases between. This CDR3 contains 14 residues. CDR1 MNHNS and CDR2 SASEGT come from the germline V gene. CDR3 nucleotides: TGTGCCAGCAGTGAAGGCGGGACCCTCTACGAGCAGTACTTC. Amino acids: CASSEGGTLYEQYF.

CDR3 loop: CASSSRGAYEQYF. The DNA of the CDR3 is TGTGCCAGCAGTTCCCGAGGAGCCTACGAGCAGTACTTC. The chain combines TRBV28 with TRBJ2-7; D unclear. V dropped 4 bases and J dropped 2 bases, with 9 bases sitting between them. The germline V gene encodes CDR1 MDHEN and CDR2 SYDVKM. The CDR3 consists of 13 residues.

The rearrangement links TRBV27 to TRBJ2-4, with D perhaps TRBD1 (7 bases). This CDR3 has 18 residues. V was pared by 4 bases and J by 0 bases, with 19 bases between. Germline V gives CDR1 MNHEY, CDR2 SMNVEV (reference sequence). This CDR3 is CASSSLLNRGLAKNIQYF. CDR3 coding DNA: TGTGCCAGCAGTTCACTCCTAAACAGGGGACTAGCCAAAAACATTCAGTACTTC.